A selection of T cell receptor beta chains follows, all from one sample in a study of response to subunit inactivated influenza vaccine. TCRdb independently ran MiXCR on the RT-PCR reads; one entry per CDR3 protein. This sample has fewer than 600,000 distinct CDR3 sequences; approximately 6.9% occur once, and the top ten carry about an eighth. Material: PBMCs from blood, obtained roughly 24 months after vaccination. The receptors were gathered from a man between 50 and 75 years old who received an inactivated influenza vaccine. The CDR3 runs from the conserved cysteine through the conserved F or W. A D gene is named only where the DNA matches it firmly. Some rows have no size entry. The others give once, few or many, or a class for an expanded clone.

d_gene	abundance	v_gene	j_gene	CDR3aa
-	many	TRBV5-4	TRBJ2-3	CASSLYTGKLDTQYF
-	-	TRBV5-6	TRBJ1-1	CASSLLGRAEAFF
TRBD1	-	TRBV6-5	TRBJ1-2	CASSYRPGTGNYGYTF
TRBD1	-	TRBV5-1	TRBJ1-6	CASSPRDRVAYNSPLHF
-	-	TRBV20-1	TRBJ2-1	CSPQDTSYNEQFF
-	few	TRBV20-1	TRBJ1-1	CSAGPEGTEAFF
TRBD1	-	TRBV2	TRBJ2-5	CATRPRTGAVETQYF
-	few	TRBV29-1	TRBJ1-1	CSAGDGGMTEAFF
-	few	TRBV24-1	TRBJ1-5	CATSDAGVSNQPQHF
-	many	TRBV12-5	TRBJ1-5	CASGLEGGLPSGQPQHF
-	many	TRBV5-1	TRBJ1-4	CASSSVGTNEKLFF
TRBD1	few	TRBV7-2	TRBJ1-2	CASSLDRGLGGYTF
-	-	TRBV4-3	TRBJ2-7	CASSQGPSAYEQYF
-	-	TRBV6-1	TRBJ2-2	CASRPDTNTGELFF
-	few	TRBV7-2	TRBJ2-2	CASNPLGGTGELFF
TRBD1	-	TRBV27	TRBJ2-7	CASSSDRGRYEQYF
-	many	TRBV5-8	TRBJ2-3	CASSLSGGLRYTQYF
TRBD1	-	TRBV19	TRBJ2-7	CASSTRQGDFEQYF
-	-	TRBV7-8	TRBJ2-5	CASSLGSPRWGQYF
TRBD1	-	TRBV27	TRBJ2-1	CASSLGQGIGNEQFF